These T cell receptor beta chains were read from a single sample in a study of cytomegalovirus exposure and HLA in healthy donors. Sequencing used immunoSEQ multiplex PCR; TCRdb keeps in-frame clones, though not all of them. The sample includes around 200,000 clones, 80% to 85% seen only once; the top ten take 2.5% to 3%. Source material: PBMCs. The origin of the receptors is a woman younger than 30 in good health and CMV-seropositive. Each CDR3 is given with its conserved first and last residue. A D gene is named only where the DNA matches it firmly. Part of the rows lack a size; the others show once, few, many or a class for expanded clones.

once	TRBV7-7	TRBD2	TRBJ2-3	TGTGCCAGCAGCCCCCGACTAGCGGGGGGACCAACAGATACGCAGTATTTT	CASSPRLAGGPTDTQYF
.	TRBV13	.	TRBJ2-7	TGTGCCAGCAGCTCTTTTAGGAGGAGCTCCTACGAGCAGTACTTC	CASSSFRRSSYEQYF
.	TRBV4-1	TRBD2	TRBJ2-4	TGCGCCAGCAGCCAAGAGGGGGTGGCTAGCGGGGCCAAAAACATTCAGTACTTC	CASSQEGVASGAKNIQYF
.	TRBV4-1	TRBD1	TRBJ2-1	TGCGCCAGCAGCCAAGACCCCGGACAGGTCCCCGTCAATGAGCAGTTCTTC	CASSQDPGQVPVNEQFF
.	TRBV4-1	.	TRBJ1-4	TGCGCCAGCAGCCCCCTGGGACACCTTAGGGAAAAACTGTTTTTT	CASSPLGHLREKLFF
.	TRBV4-2	.	TRBJ1-6	TGTGCCAGCAGCCAAGATGGGAACACCTCGGGGAATTCACCCCTCCACTTT	CASSQDGNTSGNSPLHF
.	TRBV27	.	TRBJ2-2	TGTGCCAGCAGTTTCCGGACTAACACCGGGGAGCTGTTTTTT	CASSFRTNTGELFF
.	TRBV5-8	TRBD2	TRBJ2-3	TGTGCCAGCGGCATAGCGGGGGTCAACACAGATACGCAGTATTTT	CASGIAGVNTDTQYF
few	TRBV2	.	TRBJ2-1	TGTGCCAGCGGCCGGGATGAATACAATGAGCAGTTCTTC	CASGRDEYNEQFF
.	TRBV5-1	TRBD1	TRBJ2-7	TGCGCCAGCACCAGCGGAGGGACAGGGGGCGCAAAAGGGTCCGAGCAGTACTTC	CASTSGGTGGAKGSEQYF
.	TRBV5-6	.	TRBJ1-2	TGTGCCAGCAGCTTGTTCTCGCCAGGACAAACTTATGGCTACACCTTC	CASSLFSPGQTYGYTF
once	TRBV4-2	.	TRBJ1-1	TGTGCCAGCAGCCCCCGGGGAATCCAGGCCCCGAACACTGAAGCTTTCTTT	CASSPRGIQAPNTEAFF
once	TRBV2	.	TRBJ2-4	TGTGCCAGCAGGACCAGGGCTTCCAAAAACATTCAGTACTTC	CASRTRASKNIQYF
once	TRBV9	TRBD1	TRBJ1-6	TGTGCCAGCAGCGGCCGGGGACAGGCTCATGGTTCACCCCTCCACTTT	CASSGRGQAHGSPLHF
.	TRBV15	TRBD1	TRBJ2-2	TGTGCCACCAGCACCTTATCTTGGGACAGAAAAACCGGGGAGCTGTTTTTT	CATSTLSWDRKTGELFF
.	TRBV15	.	TRBJ2-3	TGTGCCACCAAACAGACAACTAGCACAGATACGCAGTATTTT	CATKQTTSTDTQYF
.	TRBV6-5	.	TRBJ1-1	TGTGCCAGCAGTTCACCGGGGTCGAACACTGAAGCTTTCTTT	CASSSPGSNTEAFF
.	TRBV5-1	TRBD1	TRBJ2-3	TGCGCCAGCAGCCCCCGACAGGGACCAGATACGCAGTATTTT	CASSPRQGPDTQYF
.	TRBV9	.	TRBJ2-2	TGTGCCAGCATGAGTGGGGCAAACACCGGGGAGCTGTTTTTT	CASMSGANTGELFF
.	TRBV7-7	TRBD1	TRBJ2-5	TGTGCCAGCAGCCCACAGGGGACAGTGGGTTTTGAGACCCAGTACTTC	CASSPQGTVGFETQYF